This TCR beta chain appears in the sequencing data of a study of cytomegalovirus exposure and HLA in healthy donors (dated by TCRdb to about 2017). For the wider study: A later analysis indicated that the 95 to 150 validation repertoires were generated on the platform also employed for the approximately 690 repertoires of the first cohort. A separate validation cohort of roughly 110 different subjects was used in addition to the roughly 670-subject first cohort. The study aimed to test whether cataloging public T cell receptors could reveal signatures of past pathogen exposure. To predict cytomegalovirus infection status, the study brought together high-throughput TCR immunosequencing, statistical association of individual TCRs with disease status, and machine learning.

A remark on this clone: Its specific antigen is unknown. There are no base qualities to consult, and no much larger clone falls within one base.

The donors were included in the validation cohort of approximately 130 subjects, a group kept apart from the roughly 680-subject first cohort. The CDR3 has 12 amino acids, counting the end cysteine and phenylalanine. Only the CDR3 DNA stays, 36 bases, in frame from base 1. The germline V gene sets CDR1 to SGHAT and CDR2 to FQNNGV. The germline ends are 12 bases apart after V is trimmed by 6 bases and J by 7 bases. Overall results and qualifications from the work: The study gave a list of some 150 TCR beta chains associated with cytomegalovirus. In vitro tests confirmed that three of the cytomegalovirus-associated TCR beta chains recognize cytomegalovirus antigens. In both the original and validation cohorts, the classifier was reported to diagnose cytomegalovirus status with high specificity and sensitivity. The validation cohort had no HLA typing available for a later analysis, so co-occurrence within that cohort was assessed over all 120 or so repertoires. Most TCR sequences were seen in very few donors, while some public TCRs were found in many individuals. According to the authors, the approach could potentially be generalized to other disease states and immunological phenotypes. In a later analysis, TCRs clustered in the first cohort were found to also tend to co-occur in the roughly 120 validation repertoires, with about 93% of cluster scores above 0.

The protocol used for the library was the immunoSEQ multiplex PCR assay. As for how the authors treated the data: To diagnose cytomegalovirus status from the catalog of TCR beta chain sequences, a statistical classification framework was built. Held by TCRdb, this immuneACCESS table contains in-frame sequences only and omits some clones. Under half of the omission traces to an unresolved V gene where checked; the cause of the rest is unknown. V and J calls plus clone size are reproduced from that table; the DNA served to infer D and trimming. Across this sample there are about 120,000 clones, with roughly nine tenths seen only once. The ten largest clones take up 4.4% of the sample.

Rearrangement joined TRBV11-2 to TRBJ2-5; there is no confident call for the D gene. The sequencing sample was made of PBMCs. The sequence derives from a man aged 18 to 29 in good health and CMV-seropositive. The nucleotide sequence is TGTGCCAGCAGGCCCTTGGCTGGGACCCAGTACTTC. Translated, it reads CASRPLAGTQYF.